These 5 T cell receptor beta chains originate from one sample sequenced in a study of human T cells and chemical hapten exposure. Via MiXCR, TCRdb re-called the RACE reads, giving one row per CDR3 protein. This sample carries approximately 80,000 distinct CDR3 sequences, roughly 13% of them seen once, and the ten largest clones take roughly 5.9%. The time point is: patch test 3, about 24 weeks after DPC sensitization. Treatment reported: therapeutic diphenylcyclopropenone sensitization with weekly scalp DPC. This material consisted of whole blood, taken in connection with sensitization to the hapten diphenylcyclopropenone (DPC). The receptors shown here come from a woman aged 45-65 years with alopecia areata. Some clones in this sample may be carry-over from other donors' samples.

This clonotype was detected only a few times. The chain links TRBV4-2 to TRBJ2-3; 10 nucleotides align to TRBD2. The V segment lost 0 bases and the J segment 5 bases; nucleotides outside the gene matches: 11. The CDR3 contains 18 residues. CDR1 is LGHNA and CDR2 is YNFKEQ in the germline V gene. The CDR3 bases are TGTGCCAGCAGCCAAGAAAAGTTAGCGGGAGGAGTAAAAGATACGCAGTATTTT. This sequence encodes CASSQEKLAGGVKDTQYF.

This sequence joins TRBV10-3 and TRBJ1-1; TRBD1 matches 8 bases. With 7 bases clipped from V and 3 bases from J, the junction kept 13 bases outside the gene matches. The CDR3 sequence is 16 residues long. The germline V gene has CDR1 ENHRY and CDR2 SYGVKD. The CDR3 DNA sequence: TGTGCCATCACGAGGGGAGACAGGGGCAGTGACACTGAAGCTTTCTTT. This translates into CAITRGDRGSDTEAFF.

This clonotype showed up just a few times. The chain employs TRBV9 and TRBJ2-1, with TRBD2 matching 10 bases. CDR3 length: 17 residues. V lost 0 bases to trimming and J lost 6 bases; unmatched junction nucleotides: 9. From germline, CDR1 is SGDLS and CDR2 YYNGEE. This CDR3 is CASSVEGAGGGVNEQFF. The CDR3 nucleotides read TGTGCCAGCAGCGTAGAAGGAGCGGGAGGGGGTGTCAATGAGCAGTTCTTC.

In this sample, this clonotype turned up many times. The chain uses TRBV29-1 and TRBJ1-2; D possibly corresponds to TRBD1 (6 bases). In germline, CDR1 is SQVTM, CDR2 ANQGSEA. The ends were cut back, 6 bases at V and 7 bases at J, with 15 bases in the middle. CDR3 length: 12 amino acids. The CDR3 region is CSVGDTTPGYTF. For the CDR3, the DNA is TGCAGCGTAGGGGACACAACTCCTGGCTACACCTTC.

There are many counts of this clonotype. This chain joins TRBV7-9 and TRBJ2-5, with 8 bases identical to TRBD2. CDR1 is SEHNR and CDR2 is FQNEAQ in the germline V gene (reference sequence). After removal of 6 bases from V and 3 bases from J, the junction contained 15 bases not matched to a gene. This CDR3 region has 17 residues. CDR3 DNA sequence: TGTGCCAGCAGTTCACCCGATGGTAGCGGGGCAAAAGAGACCCAGTACTTC. This translates into CASSSPDGSGAKETQYF.